The rows below give T cell receptor beta chains drawn from one sample of a study of T cells and Merkel cell carcinoma outcomes. Only in-frame clones appear in the TCRdb table, and some are missing; sequencing was by immunoSEQ multiplex PCR. The sample shows under 550 clones, 75% to 95% of them seen only once. The sequencing sample was made of tumor tissue from Merkel cell carcinoma. These receptors were collected from a human donor with Merkel cell carcinoma. Each CDR3 is given without its conserved first and last residue. The order of the fields is CDR3 length, clone size, V gene, D gene, CDR3 protein. A D gene is named only where the DNA matches it firmly. Size values are once, few and many counts, or a class for expanded clones, and some rows have none.

10	-	TRBV5-6	-	ASRVKGDTQY
15	-	TRBV7-9	TRBD2	ASSLTLQRGGYNEQF
13	-	TRBV27	TRBD1	ASPSTWTGPYEQY
14	-	TRBV5-1	TRBD2	ASSPGLAGAQETQY
12	once	TRBV6-6	-	AEREQGRNSPLH
14	once	TRBV7-2	-	ASSLVLSGLTDTQY
12	-	TRBV4-1	-	ASSQSAYQETQY
13	-	TRBV19	-	ASSIRGTNIGKLF
15	-	TRBV5-1	TRBD2	ASTTSGGASNTGELF
12	once	TRBV9	-	ASSVGEGGYGYT
14	few	TRBV21-1	-	ASSMGLHWHHQPQH
13	-	TRBV5-6	-	ASSALAEQGDTQY
11	-	TRBV7-6	-	ASSSRGGYGYT
13	-	TRBV6-1	TRBD1	ASSDFSGGWYGYT
13	-	TRBV12-5	-	ASGFGQSSYNEQF
16	-	TRBV11-2	TRBD1	ASSSSYPWTGKSGELF
14	-	TRBV9	-	ASSVAGGGGGTEAF
9	-	TRBV20-1	-	SAHRPDTQY
12	once	TRBV4-3	-	ASSRAIVDYEQY
15	once	TRBV7-2	-	ASSLSAARFLNNEQF
14	-	TRBV7-9	-	ASSDAPLSSGNTIY
9	-	TRBV20-1	-	SAHRPDTQY
13	-	TRBV18	-	ASSPGRGSNQPQH
11	-	TRBV9	-	ASSVEVPDTQY
13	-	TRBV5-1	-	ASSGGGASTDTQY
12	-	TRBV9	-	ASSVGGNNEKLF
12	-	TRBV5-1	-	ASSLDAANTEAF
15	-	TRBV9	TRBD2	ASSVGNSGGAGETQY
12	few	TRBV29-1	-	SAQDSRQNYGYT
13	once	TRBV6-5	-	ASSRGAGAVTEAF
14	-	TRBV21-1	-	ASRGSEGARNQPQH
13	-	TRBV18	TRBD1	ASSPADRETYEQY
11	once	TRBV7-9	-	ASSLSRNTEAF
11	-	TRBV7-2	-	ASSLAGRSEAF
13	-	TRBV27	TRBD1	ASSRQGVGTYGYT
13	-	TRBV6-4	-	ASSSGAGGTDTQY
13	-	TRBV4-3	TRBD2	ASSPSSGGENIQY
13	-	TRBV7-2	-	ASSFTRAAYNEQF
12	-	TRBV11-2	TRBD1	ASSSRDREYEQY